The sequence of this TCR beta chain was determined in a study of blood T cell repertoires in COVID-19. As for the study in general: Italy, Spain and the United States were the sources of the convalescent and acute COVID-19 samples. Sample material is recorded as cDNA or gDNA derived from T cells, B-cell-depleted T cells, or PBMCs.

J lost 5 bases, V lost 0 bases, and 3 bases had no gene match. Per germline, CDR1 MNHNS and CDR2 SASEGT. The CDR3 is made up of 18 amino acids. In the original workflow: How many nucleated cells were present was estimated from reference gene primer amplification. The data were produced by immunoSEQ multiplex PCR, yet TCRdb's version contains in-frame clones alone and is incomplete. Clonal size and the V and J genes are those of that table, whereas D and trimming came from the DNA. The sample holds 160,000 or so clones; more than 75% are singletons and the top ten take 15% to 20%. Input material: peripheral blood. This receptor was identified in a man aged 55 to 70 with active or convalescent COVID-19. This chain connects TRBV6-1 to TRBJ2-2; 16 bases agree with TRBD2. DNA for the CDR3: TGTGCCAGCAGTGAAGCGGGACTAGCGGGAGGGGGGACCGGGGAGCTGTTTTTT. This gives the protein CASSEAGLAGGGTGELFF.